Each of the 7 T cell receptor beta chains below was sequenced from the same sample in a study of T cell repertoires in cytomegalovirus infection. No antigen has been identified for these receptors. TCRdb passed the reads through MiXCR, listing each CDR3 protein once. Among about 78,000 distinct CDR3 sequences, about 37% were seen once, and the ten largest hold about 92%. The sequencing used CD8+ T cells from cultured PBMCs, collected from culture after CMV antigen stimulation. The origin of the receptors is a human donor in good health (CMV status not recorded). Some clones in this sample may be carry-over from other donors' samples.

The chain uses TRBV7-9 and TRBJ2-1, with D possibly being TRBD2 (7 bases). Germline V gene sequence: CDR1 SEHNR, CDR2 FQNEAQ (reference sequence). This CDR3 spans 21 amino acids. V was pared by 5 bases and J by 0 bases, with 29 bases between. As DNA, the CDR3 is TGTGCCAGCAGCCCAAGGGGGGGGGCCACGGTTTTTTTGAGCTCCTACAATGAGCAGTTCTTC. This sequence encodes CASSPRGGATVFLSSYNEQFF.

The rearrangement joins TRBV5-1 to TRBJ2-1; TRBD2 might be the D (5 bases). The CDR3 runs 12 residues. Germline-derived CDR1 and CDR2 are SGHRS and YFSETQ. V was cut by 5 bases and J by 9 bases, with 12 bases left in between. The CDR3 sequence: CASRPAGGEQFF. The CDR3 nucleotides are TGCGCCAGCAGACCGGCGGGCGGTGAGCAGTTCTTC.

The chain employs TRBV2 and TRBJ2-5; D gene ambiguous. V was cut by 1 base and J by 3 bases, with 18 bases left in between. The CDR3 runs to 17 residues. Germline V CDR1 and CDR2: SNHLY, FYNNEI. The chain's CDR3 is CASSEVSWKWTEETQYF. As DNA, the CDR3 is TGTGCCAGCAGTGAAGTCTCGTGGAAATGGACGGAAGAGACCCAGTACTTC.

This clonotype was seen only a few times. The rearrangement joins TRBV28 to TRBJ2-3, with a weak D call TRBD2 (6 bases). Germline V gene data show CDR1 as MDHEN and CDR2 as SYDVKM. The V end lost 3 bases, the J end lost 5 bases, and 15 bases lay between the germline ends. CDR3 length: 15 amino acids. The CDR3, as DNA: TGTGCCAGCAGTTTTCAGGAGGGTCCCCTAGATACGCAGTATTTT. Its protein product is CASSFQEGPLDTQYF.

This clonotype was observed a handful of times. The V call is TRBV19, the J call TRBJ2-6, with D unclear. CDR3 size: 14 residues. Germline CDR1 is LNHDA and CDR2 is SQIVND (reference sequence). V shed 6 bases and J shed 6 bases, with 12 bases lying between them. CDR3 loop: CASSLVNEANVLTF. CDR3 sequence (DNA): TGTGCCAGTAGCCTCGTGAATGAGGCCAACGTCCTGACTTTC.

The CDR3 loop reads CASSEARWTGGTDTQYF. The CDR3 nucleotides are TGTGCCAGCAGTGAAGCGCGTTGGACAGGTGGCACAGATACGCAGTATTTT. The chain recombines TRBV2 with TRBJ2-3; 7 bases fit TRBD1. Trimming took 0 bases from V and 1 from J; bases not matched to a gene: 7. The CDR3 runs 17 residues. CDR1 and CDR2 from the germline V gene are SNHLY and FYNNEI.

This clonotype was counted between two and nine times. The chain uses TRBV19 and TRBJ2-3; 15 bases align to TRBD2. This CDR3 is built from 16 residues. CDR1 and CDR2 from the germline V gene are LNHDA and SQIVND (reference sequence). V lost 4 bases to trimming and J lost 4 bases; unmatched junction nucleotides: 3. CDR3 loop: CASSNRTSGGADTQYF. CDR3 nucleotide sequence: TGTGCCAGTAGTAATAGGACTAGCGGGGGGGCAGATACGCAGTATTTT.